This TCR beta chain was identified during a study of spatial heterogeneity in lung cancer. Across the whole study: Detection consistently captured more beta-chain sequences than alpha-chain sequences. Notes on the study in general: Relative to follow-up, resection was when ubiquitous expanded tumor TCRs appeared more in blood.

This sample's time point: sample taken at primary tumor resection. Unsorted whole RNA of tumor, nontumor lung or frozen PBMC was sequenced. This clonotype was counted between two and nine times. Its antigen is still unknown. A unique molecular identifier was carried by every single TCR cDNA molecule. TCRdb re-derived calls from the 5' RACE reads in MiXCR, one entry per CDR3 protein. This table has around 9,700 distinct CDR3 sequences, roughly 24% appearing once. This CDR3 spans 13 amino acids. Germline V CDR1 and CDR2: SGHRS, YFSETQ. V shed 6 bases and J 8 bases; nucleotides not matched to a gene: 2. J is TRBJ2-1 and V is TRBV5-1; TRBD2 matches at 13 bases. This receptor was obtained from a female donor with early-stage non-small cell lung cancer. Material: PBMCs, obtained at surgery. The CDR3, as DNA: TGCGCCAGCAACGGACTAGCGGGAGATGAGCAGTTCTTC. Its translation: CASNGLAGDEQFF.